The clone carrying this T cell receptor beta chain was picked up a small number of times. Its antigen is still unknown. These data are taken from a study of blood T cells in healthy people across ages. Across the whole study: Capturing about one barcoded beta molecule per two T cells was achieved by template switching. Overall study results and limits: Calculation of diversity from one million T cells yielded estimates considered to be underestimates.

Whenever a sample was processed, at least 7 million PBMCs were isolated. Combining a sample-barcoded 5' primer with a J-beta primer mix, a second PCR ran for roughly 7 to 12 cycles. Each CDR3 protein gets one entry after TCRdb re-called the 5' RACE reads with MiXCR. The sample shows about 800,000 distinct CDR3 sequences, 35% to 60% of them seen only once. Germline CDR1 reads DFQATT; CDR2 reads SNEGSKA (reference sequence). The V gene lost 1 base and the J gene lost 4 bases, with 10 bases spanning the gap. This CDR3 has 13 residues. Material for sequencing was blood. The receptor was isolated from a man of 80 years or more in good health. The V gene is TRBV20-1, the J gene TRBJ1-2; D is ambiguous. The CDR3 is CSARAHMGYGYTF. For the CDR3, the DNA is TGCAGTGCTAGAGCGCATATGGGCTATGGCTACACCTTC.